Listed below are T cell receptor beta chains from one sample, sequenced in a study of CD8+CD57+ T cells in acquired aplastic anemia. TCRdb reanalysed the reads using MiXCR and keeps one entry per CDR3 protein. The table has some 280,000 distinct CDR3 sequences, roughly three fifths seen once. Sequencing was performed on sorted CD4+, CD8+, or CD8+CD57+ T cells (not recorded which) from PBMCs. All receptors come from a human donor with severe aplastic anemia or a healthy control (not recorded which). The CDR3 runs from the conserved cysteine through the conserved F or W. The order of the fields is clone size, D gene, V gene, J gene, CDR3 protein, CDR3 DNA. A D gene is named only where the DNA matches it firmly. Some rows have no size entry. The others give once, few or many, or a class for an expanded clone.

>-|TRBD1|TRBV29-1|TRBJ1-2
CSVGTGGTYGYTF
TGCAGCGTTGGGACAGGGGGAACCTATGGCTACACCTTC
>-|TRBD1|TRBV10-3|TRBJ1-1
CAIRPLTGTTEAFF
TGTGCCATCAGGCCACTGACAGGGACCACTGAAGCTTTCTTT
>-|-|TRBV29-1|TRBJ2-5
CSVEADSRQETQYF
TGCAGCGTTGAGGCCGACAGTAGGCAAGAGACCCAGTACTTC
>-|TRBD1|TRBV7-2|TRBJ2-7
CASSSTGVNYEQYF
TGTGCCAGCAGCTCGACAGGGGTTAACTACGAGCAGTACTTC
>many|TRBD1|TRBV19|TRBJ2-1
CASSIGTGVNEQFF
TGTGCCAGTAGTATCGGGACAGGGGTTAATGAGCAGTTCTTC
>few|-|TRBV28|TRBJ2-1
CASARVEQFF
TGTGCCAGCGCTCGGGTTGAGCAGTTCTTC
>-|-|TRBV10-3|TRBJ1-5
CAISEKGPAAAEQYFGPGNQPQHF
-
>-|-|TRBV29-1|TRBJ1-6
CSDKQGYNSPLHF
TGCAGCGATAAGCAGGGTTACAATTCACCCCTCCACTTT
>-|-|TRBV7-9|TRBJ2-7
CASSHGTRQSSYEQYF
TGTGCCAGCAGCCACGGGACTCGCCAAAGCTCCTACGAGCAGTACTTC
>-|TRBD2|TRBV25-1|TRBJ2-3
CASSGYGGADTQYF
TGTGCCAGCAGTGGGTATGGGGGGGCAGATACGCAGTATTTT
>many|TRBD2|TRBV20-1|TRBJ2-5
CSAPIAGGPEETQYF
TGCAGTGCCCCTATAGCGGGGGGGCCCGAGGAGACCCAGTACTTC
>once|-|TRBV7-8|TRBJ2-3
CASSLAPWGTDTQYF
TGTGCCAGCAGCTTAGCCCCGTGGGGCACAGATACGCAGTATTTT
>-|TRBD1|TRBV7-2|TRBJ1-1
CASRSDRAEAFF
TGTGCCAGCAGATCGGACAGGGCTGAAGCTTTCTTT
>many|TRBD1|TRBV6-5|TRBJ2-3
CASSYVFRTGGTDTQYF
TGTGCCAGCAGTTACGTTTTCAGGACAGGGGGCACAGATACGCAGTATTTT
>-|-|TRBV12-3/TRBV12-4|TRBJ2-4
CASPELAKNIQYF
TGTGCCAGCCCAGAGTTAGCCAAAAACATTCAGTACTTC
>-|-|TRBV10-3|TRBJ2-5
CAISDGRIQETQYF
TGTGCCATCAGTGACGGACGGATACAAGAGACCCAGTACTTC
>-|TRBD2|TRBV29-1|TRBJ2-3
CSGRKGLAFYADTQYF
TGCAGCGGCAGAAAGGGACTAGCTTTTTACGCAGATACGCAGTATTTT
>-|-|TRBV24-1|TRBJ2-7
CATSDLAVSYEQYF
TGTGCCACCAGTGATTTAGCAGTCTCCTACGAGCAGTACTTC
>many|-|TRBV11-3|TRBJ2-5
CASSSTAQGETQYF
TGTGCCAGCAGCTCCACGGCTCAGGGAGAGACCCAGTACTTC
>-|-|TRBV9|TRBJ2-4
CASSAGIPSGIQYF
TGTGCCAGCAGCGCGGGAATCCCCTCAGGCATTCAGTACTTC
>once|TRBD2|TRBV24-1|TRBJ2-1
CATSASLGLGHNEQFF
TGTGCCACCAGTGCAAGTTTGGGACTAGGCCACAATGAGCAGTTCTTC
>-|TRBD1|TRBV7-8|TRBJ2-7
CASTSQEGTGGYEQYF
TGTGCCAGCACTTCCCAAGAGGGGACAGGGGGCTACGAGCAGTACTTC
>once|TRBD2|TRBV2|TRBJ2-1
CASSPPRGSGVYNEQFF
TGTGCCAGCAGCCCCCCGAGGGGAAGCGGGGTATACAATGAGCAGTTCTTC
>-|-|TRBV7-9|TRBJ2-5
CAGRRQEETQYF
TGTGCCGGAAGGAGGCAGGAGGAGACCCAGTACTTC
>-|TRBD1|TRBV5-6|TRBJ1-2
CASREGALRYGYTF
TGTGCCAGCAGAGAGGGGGCCCTTCGATATGGCTACACCTTC
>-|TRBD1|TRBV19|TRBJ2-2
CASSTTGFIGELFF
TGTGCCAGTAGTACGACAGGGTTCATCGGGGAGCTGTTTTTT
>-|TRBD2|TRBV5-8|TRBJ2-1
CASSIGTRHNEQFF
TGTGCCAGCAGCATCGGGACTAGGCACAATGAGCAGTTCTTC
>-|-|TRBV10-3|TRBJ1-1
CAISPGHTEAFF
TGTGCCATTTCCCCGGGACACACTGAAGCTTTCTTT